The clone carrying this TCR beta chain was seen a single time. Its antigen is currently unknown. The CDR3 is 15 residues long. The V end lost 5 bases, the J end lost 5 bases, and 13 bases lay between the germline ends. Germline-derived CDR1 and CDR2 are SGHDN and FVKESK. The data derive from a study of T cells in Graves' hyperthyroidism and ophthalmopathy. Study in general: Staff took peripheral blood when the initial diagnosis was made, before any treatment began.

Study-level points and caveats: Ophthalmopathy was predicted by the model a median of 6.5 months ahead of onset.

The PBMCs had their origin in roughly 10 ml of fresh peripheral blood. RNA transcripts gave rise to amplified TCR beta CDR3 regions. The HTBI primer set served for first-round RT-PCR of the TCR CDR3. MiXCR, run by TCRdb on the multiplex PCR reads, gives a single entry per CDR3 protein. The sample shows over 700,000 distinct CDR3 sequences, 30% to 40% of them seen only once. The material sequenced was blood. This receptor was obtained from a middle-aged woman with Graves' hyperthyroidism. This rearrangement joins TRBV14 to TRBJ1-6; D is perhaps TRBD1 (5 bases). The CDR3 DNA reads TGTGCCAGCAGCTCAAGACAGCCTAATAATTCACCCCTCCACTTT. Encoded protein: CASSSRQPNNSPLHF.